The 32 T cell receptor beta chains in this list originate from one sample, sequenced in a study of T cells after yellow fever vaccination. TCRdb recomputed calls from the 5' RACE reads with MiXCR, one row per CDR3 protein. This sample yields nearly 300,000 distinct CDR3 sequences, of which around 10% are seen a single time; 3% to 3.5% belongs to the top ten. The source material was CD4+ T cells sorted from PBMCs, sampled 5 days after the yellow fever booster vaccination. The receptor source for this set is a man aged 18 to 35 who received the YFV17D yellow fever vaccine.

V gene TRBV4-1 combines with J gene TRBJ2-6; either TRBD1 or TRBD2 may supply D (6 bases each). CDR3 length: 16 amino acids. V was pared by 4 bases and J by 2 bases, with 12 bases between. Germline CDR1 and CDR2: MGHRA and YSYEKL. CDR3: CASSPGAAAGANVLTF. Here the CDR3 DNA reads TGCGCCAGCAGCCCGGGGGCGGCCGCTGGGGCCAACGTCCTGACTTTC.

There are a few counts of this clonotype. The rearrangement links TRBV4-3 to TRBJ1-6; 10 positions agree with TRBD1. This CDR3 comprises 18 residues. The V gene end was trimmed by 0 bases and the J gene end by 0 bases; junction bases not matched to a gene: 2. Germline assignment: CDR1 LGHNA and CDR2 YSLEER. The CDR3 DNA follows: TGCGCCAGCAGCCAAGAGGGACAGGGGAGCTCCTATAATTCACCCCTCCACTTT. Its protein is CASSQEGQGSSYNSPLHF.

This clonotype has at least ten counts. The chain joins TRBV4-1 to TRBJ2-1, with 12 bases fitting TRBD1. Trimming removed 4 bases from V and 8 bases from J; junction bases left unmatched: 9. The CDR3 length is 16 residues. Germline assignment: CDR1 MGHRA and CDR2 YSYEKL. CDR3 DNA sequence: TGCGCCAGCAGCCTCCTTCCGGGACAGGGGGCGCATGAGCAGTTCTTC. Translated: CASSLLPGQGAHEQFF.

This clonotype was detected ten times or more. This rearrangement joins TRBV7-9 to TRBJ1-1, with 7 nucleotides matching TRBD1. The CDR3 is 17 residues long. Germline V lookup: CDR1 SEHNR, CDR2 FQNEAQ (reference sequence). V dropped 5 bases and J dropped 2; count of bases not matched to a gene: 14. The CDR3 loop reads CASSLWPGQNLNTEAFF. The CDR3 coding sequence is TGTGCCAGCAGCCTCTGGCCGGGACAGAATCTAAACACTGAAGCTTTCTTT.

This clonotype was found a few times. The rearrangement joins TRBV6-2 or TRBV6-3 to TRBJ2-3, with TRBD1 identical over 12 bases. J was trimmed by 3 bases and V by 5 bases; bases with no gene match: 3. Germline V CDR1 and CDR2: MNHEY, SVGEGT. This CDR3 spans 15 amino acids. The CDR3 reads CASSGTGGWTDTQYF. CDR3 bases: TGTGCCAGCAGTGGGACAGGGGGCTGGACAGATACGCAGTATTTT.

V usage is TRBV5-4 and J usage is TRBJ2-1, with D tentatively TRBD2 (7 bases). Germline values: CDR1 SGHNT, CDR2 YYREEE (reference sequence). CDR3 length: 15 amino acids. The V gene lost 3 bases and the J gene lost 7 bases, with 17 bases spanning the gap. The CDR3 DNA reads TGTGCCAGCAGCTGGACTGGAGGGGGGGCTAATGAGCAGTTCTTC. It translates to CASSWTGGGANEQFF.

J is TRBJ1-5 and V is TRBV20-1; 9 bases fit TRBD1. CDR3 length equals 15 residues. Germline V CDR1 and CDR2: DFQATT, SNEGSKA (reference sequence). The V segment lost 0 bases and the J segment 7 bases; nucleotides outside the gene matches: 7. DNA of the CDR3: TGCAGTGCTAGAGATCGTACAGGGGGCGAGCAGCCCCAGCATTTT. It codes for CSARDRTGGEQPQHF.

This clonotype was found a few times. This chain uses TRBV5-5 with TRBJ2-2, with a tentative D call TRBD1 (6 bases). Between the trimmed V and J ends, which lost 3 bases and 0 bases, there was a span of 9 bases. This CDR3 is 15 amino acids long. The germline CDR1 and CDR2 sequences are SGHKS and YYEKEE (reference sequence). The CDR3 region has the DNA TGTGCCAGCAGCTCCCGACAGGCGAACACCGGGGAGCTGTTTTTT. Protein: CASSSRQANTGELFF.

The chain has TRBV9 and TRBJ1-2; D not certain. The CDR3 spans 14 residues. Germline-derived CDR1 and CDR2 are SGDLS and YYNGEE. Trimming pared 4 bases from V and 4 bases from J, leaving 14 bases between. The CDR3 is CASSPSAAVYGYTF. Here the CDR3 DNA reads TGTGCCAGCAGCCCCTCGGCGGCAGTCTATGGCTACACCTTC.

The genes are TRBV6-1 and TRBJ2-2; the match to TRBD2 covers 9 bases. Germline V gene sequence: CDR1 MNHNS, CDR2 SASEGT. The CDR3 sequence is 14 residues long. V lost 5 bases, J lost 7 bases, and 5 bases stayed unmatched. In DNA, the CDR3 is TGTGCCAGCAGTTGGACTAGCGCGGGCGGGGAGCTGTTTTTT. Amino acid sequence: CASSWTSAGGELFF.

The chain couples TRBV18 to TRBJ2-1; possibly TRBD2 for D (7 bases). This CDR3 has 18 residues. In germline, CDR1 is KGHSH, CDR2 LQKENI. The V and J ends lost 4 bases and 1 base respectively, with 20 bases between them. The CDR3 bases are TGTGCCAGCTCACTCATCTTGGGGGGGCGCGTTTCCTACAATGAGCAGTTCTTC. It specifies CASSLILGGRVSYNEQFF. Based on the CDR3 plus reference TRBV18 and TRBJ2-1, the full variable domain is NAGVMQNPRHLVRRRGQEARLRCSPMKGHSHVYWYRQLPEEGLKFMVYLQKENIIDESGMPKERFSAEFPKEGPSILRIQQVVRGDSAAYFCASSLILGGRVSYNEQFFGPGTRLTVL.

The chain has TRBV11-2 and TRBJ1-3; possible D gene TRBD1, 5 bases. CDR3 length: 19 amino acids. V was clipped by 1 base and J by 2 bases, with 21 bases between them. Germline CDR1 is SGHAT and CDR2 is FQNNGV. The CDR3 loop reads CASSLGPRRGVNPGNTIYF. The CDR3 DNA follows: TGTGCCAGCAGCTTAGGTCCGCGCAGAGGGGTGAATCCTGGAAACACCATATATTTT.

The gene calls are TRBV4-1 and TRBJ1-2; no clear D. Trimming cost V 1 base and J 1 base, with 16 bases left between them. The length of the CDR3 is 17 residues. Germline lookup yields CDR1 MGHRA and CDR2 YSYEKL. The CDR3 coding sequence is TGCGCCAGCAGCCAAGTCGATATGGGCTTCAGTAACTATGGCTACACCTTC. Amino acid sequence: CASSQVDMGFSNYGYTF.

Only a few counts were recorded for this clonotype. The rearrangement uses TRBV7-2 and TRBJ2-4; 7 nucleotides line up with TRBD2. This CDR3 contains 14 residues. The germline gives CDR1 SGHTA, CDR2 FQGNSA. J lost 5 bases, V lost 3 bases, and 4 bases had no gene match. CDR3 DNA sequence: TGTGCCAGCAGCTTCGGGGGGAACGAAAACATTCAGTACTTC. Translating it yields CASSFGGNENIQYF.

There are a few counts of this clonotype. The V and J genes are TRBV5-1 and TRBJ2-3, with 11 bases that match TRBD2. This CDR3 is 16 amino acids long. The germline CDR1 and CDR2 sequences are SGHRS and YFSETQ. V shed 2 bases, J shed 4 bases, and the junction held 6 bases outside the gene matches. As DNA, the CDR3 is TGCGCCAGCAGCTTAACCGGGACTAGCGGATCAGATACGCAGTATTTT. This encodes CASSLTGTSGSDTQYF.

This sequence joins TRBV20-1 and TRBJ2-6; D perhaps matches TRBD1 (7 bases). Germline V gives CDR1 DFQATT, CDR2 SNEGSKA (reference sequence). V shed 6 bases and J shed 0 bases, with 15 bases lying between them. The CDR3 totals 16 residues. CDR3 nucleotide sequence: TGCAGTGCCCGGAGGGGGCTACTCTCTGGGGCCAACGTCCTGACTTTC. This encodes CSARRGLLSGANVLTF.

The chain is built from TRBV30 and TRBJ2-5; 8 bases align to TRBD2. The CDR3 extends over 13 amino acids. CDR1 and CDR2 (germline): GTSNPN, SVGIG (reference sequence). CDR3 sequence reads: CARSGGPQETQYF. The CDR3 region has the DNA TGTGCACGGAGCGGGGGACCTCAAGAGACCCAGTACTTC.

With respect to this clonotype: The CDR3 does not close with the conserved phenylalanine or tryptophan, likely indicating a read error. This rearrangement joins TRBV11-1 to TRBJ2-3, with D perhaps matching TRBD1 (6 bases). V was trimmed by 1 base and J by 2 bases, leaving 10 bases between them. The CDR3 extends over 15 amino acids. Germline CDR1 and CDR2: SGHAT and FQDESV (reference sequence). CDR3 protein: CASSLGGHLTDTQYI. DNA of the CDR3: TGTGCCAGCAGCTTAGGGGGACACCTCACAGATACGCAGTATATT.

The table lists this clonotype with a few counts. The V and J genes are TRBV28 and TRBJ2-7, with D possibly being TRBD1 (5 bases). The CDR3 covers 12 residues. V lost 8 bases and J 5 bases, leaving 13 bases between the germline ends. Germline CDR1 and CDR2: MDHEN and SYDVKM. CDR3 region: CASAQGSHEQYV. The CDR3 nucleotides read TGTGCCAGCGCCCAGGGTTCCCACGAGCAGTACGTC.

This clonotype was picked up many times. CDR3 region: CASSQVAGPGGYTF. CDR3 nucleotides: TGTGCCAGCAGCCAAGTCGCGGGGCCAGGTGGCTACACCTTC. The chain carries TRBV4-2 and TRBJ1-2; D is possibly TRBD1 (5 bases). The germline V gene encodes CDR1 LGHNA and CDR2 YNFKEQ. V dropped 1 base and J dropped 7 bases, with 13 bases sitting between them. The CDR3 is 14 residues long.

This chain uses TRBV12-3 or TRBV12-4 with TRBJ2-5; D call uncertain. V was cut by 0 bases and J by 7 bases, with 6 bases left in between. The CDR3 is 12 residues long. CDR3 bases: TGTGCCAGCAGTTTAGCCCCGGGGACCCAGTACTTC. This gives the protein CASSLAPGTQYF.

The chain joins TRBV6-5 to TRBJ1-1, with D unresolved. The CDR3 covers 14 residues. The germline V gene encodes CDR1 MNHEY and CDR2 SVGAGI. The V and J ends lost 2 bases and 0 bases respectively, with 7 bases between them. The CDR3 spells CASSYPGMNTEAFF. The DNA of the CDR3 is TGTGCCAGCAGTTACCCGGGAATGAACACTGAAGCTTTCTTT.

This sequence joins TRBV7-2 and TRBJ2-7; TRBD2 matches 10 bases. The CDR3 has 17 residues. In germline, CDR1 is SGHTA, CDR2 FQGNSA. The V gene end was trimmed by 3 bases and the J gene end by 2 bases; junction bases not matched to a gene: 10. CDR3 sequence (DNA): TGTGCCAGCAGCTTCCGCTTGACTAGCGGGTTCACCTACGAGCAGTACTTC. It specifies CASSFRLTSGFTYEQYF. Full variable domain (rest looked up from reference TRBV7-2 and TRBJ2-7): GAGVSQSPSNKVTEKGKDVELRCDPISGHTALYWYRQSLGQGLEFLIYFQGNSAPDKSGLPSDRFSAERTGGSVSTLTIQRTQQEDSAVYLCASSFRLTSGFTYEQYFGPGTRLTVT.

This clonotype has more than one count but fewer than ten. The CDR3 nucleotides read TGTGCCAGCAGCTTGTACGGCAGCTCCTACGAGCAGTACGTC. Amino acids: CASSLYGSSYEQYV. The rearrangement links TRBV5-6 to TRBJ2-7; D remains unclear. Trimming took 1 base from V and 0 from J, leaving 8 bases between them. The CDR3 covers 14 residues. CDR1 SGHDT and CDR2 YYEEEE come from the germline V gene.

This chain connects TRBV10-1 to TRBJ2-7; 7 bases agree with TRBD1. V gave up 3 bases and J gave up 6 bases; unmatched junction bases: 8. Germline V gene lookup returns CDR1 WNHNN and CDR2 SYGVQD (reference sequence). This CDR3 is 14 amino acids long. The CDR3: CASSEGDRASEQYF. In DNA, the CDR3 is TGCGCCAGCAGTGAAGGAGACAGGGCTTCCGAGCAGTACTTC.

This chain connects TRBV12-3 or TRBV12-4 to TRBJ2-3; no reliable D call. Trimming shortened V by 3 bases and J by 11 bases, and 9 bases separated the two germline ends. This CDR3 is built from 11 residues. In DNA, the CDR3 is TGTGCCAGCAGTTTGTACAGTAGGCAGTATTTT. Protein product: CASSLYSRQYF.

This clonotype was picked up a small number of times. The chain joins TRBV10-3 to TRBJ2-3; D might be TRBD2 (6 bases). CDR1 and CDR2 (germline): ENHRY, SYGVKD. V was trimmed by 10 bases and J by 2 bases, leaving 13 bases between them. There are 13 residues in the CDR3. This CDR3 reads CATSSENTDTQYF. CDR3 DNA: TGTGCCACGTCTAGCGAAAACACAGATACGCAGTATTTT.

This clonotype was seen ten or more times. The chain recombines TRBV7-2 with TRBJ1-2; D perhaps matches TRBD1 (6 bases). The V and J ends lost 5 bases and 0 bases respectively, with 10 bases between them. The CDR3 is 14 residues long. Germline V gives CDR1 SGHTA, CDR2 FQGNSA. CDR3 DNA: TGTGCCAGCAGCGCGGACAGAGCTAACTATGGCTACACCTTC. Its protein product is CASSADRANYGYTF.

The sample holds many counts of this clonotype. This chain joins TRBV12-3 or TRBV12-4 and TRBJ2-3; 7 bases agree with TRBD1. The CDR3 consists of 15 residues. V lost 10 bases and J lost 4; bases outside the gene matches: 14. CDR3 in DNA: TGTGCCACCGGAGGAAGGGGGCGATTTGCAGATACGCAGTATTTT. As protein: CATGGRGRFADTQYF.

This clonotype was counted once. The genes are TRBV5-5 and TRBJ2-6, with D unresolved. The germline V gene encodes CDR1 SGHKS and CDR2 YYEKEE (reference sequence). The CDR3 is made up of 14 amino acids. The V end lost 4 bases, the J end lost 6 bases, and 11 bases lay between the germline ends. CDR3 nucleotide sequence: TGTGCCAGCAGCCTAACCATTTTGGCCAACGTCCTGACTTTC. It yields the protein CASSLTILANVLTF.

The chain joins TRBV11-2 to TRBJ2-1; 8 positions agree with TRBD2. The germline CDR1 and CDR2 sequences are SGHAT and FQNNGV. The V segment lost 2 bases and the J segment 6 bases; nucleotides outside the gene matches: 0. There are 13 residues in the CDR3. The CDR3 here is CASSLTSGNEQFF. DNA of the CDR3: TGTGCCAGCAGCTTAACTAGCGGCAATGAGCAGTTCTTC.

There are a few counts of this clonotype. This chain joins TRBV12-3 or TRBV12-4 and TRBJ1-6; D perhaps matches TRBD1 (6 bases). Trimming cost V 6 bases and J 7 bases, with 13 bases left between them. The CDR3 is 14 amino acids. The CDR3 loop reads CASSRDGGNSPLHF. CDR3 nucleotide sequence: TGTGCCAGCAGCCGGGACGGGGGCAATTCACCCCTCCACTTT.